This T cell receptor (beta chain) was documented in a study of Graves' ophthalmopathy and Graves' hyperthyroidism (dated by TCRdb to the late 2010s). About the investigation overall: Peripheral blood was collected at initial diagnosis, before any treatment. After sampling, hyperthyroidism patients received methimazole starting at 30 mg daily, and ophthalmopathy patients received high-dose intravenous methylprednisolone. An independent validation cohort comprised 18 hyperthyroidism patients and roughly 15 patients who later progressed from hyperthyroidism to ophthalmopathy. The study used signatures of the TCR beta repertoire to tell Graves' ophthalmopathy apart from Graves' hyperthyroidism and to predict which patients would progress to ophthalmopathy. In total, some 140 blood samples were TCR-sequenced: some 40 ophthalmopathy, some 75 hyperthyroidism and some 17 hyperthyroidism-to-ophthalmopathy patients. To explore V-J signatures that separate ophthalmopathy from hyperthyroidism, a discovery set of fewer than 110 patients was enrolled, consisting of approximately 44 with ophthalmopathy and roughly 60 with stable hyperthyroidism. In five or six hyperthyroidism patients, T-cell repertoires of thyroid tissue and blood were compared.

This clonotype has ten or more counts. Its antigen is still unknown. Base qualities are not provided; no much larger clone lies one nucleotide away. TCR beta CDR3 regions were amplified from RNA transcripts for repertoire sequencing. HTBI primers and the Qiagen OneStep RT-PCR kit were used in a first-round RT-PCR, which was followed by a second-round multiplex PCR, size selection and purification. Libraries were sequenced on an Illumina HiSeq2000 using paired-end 100 bp reads. The study's processing was this. SOAPnuke was used to process the reads, removing any read that contained adapters or uncalled bases, had a mean Phred below 15, or lacked an exact match to the constant primer or identifier. COPE v1.2.5 was used to merge the high-quality paired reads. Each unique nucleotide sequence was treated as a clonotype, and MiTCR v1.1 was used to align the clonotypes to the IMGT TRB V, D and J references. The analysis was limited to V-J combinations with a frequency above 0.0001, which together covered just over 98% of the repertoires. For each V-J combination, a TCR clonal expansion and chaos score was defined as the ratio of F50 clonal expansion to chaos observed in the TCRdist matrix. Welch's t-statistics and random forest were used to reduce features to about 13 V-J combinations, which were fed into a naive Bayes classifier. The Morisita-Horn index was used to measure how similar the thyroid and blood repertoires were. The public reads were quality trimmed at Q25 with fastp and then assembled into clones with MiXCR by TCRdb, keeping productive beta chains. Rows matching on CDR3 protein sequence are summarized as one entry with the most common DNA and genes. The authors' filters were not applied to this entry. Within this sample are hundreds of thousands of distinct CDR3 sequences, with about 41% of them counted one time only. The ten largest make up around 3.3% of the sample.

Study-wide findings and limitations: Sample size was not predetermined statistically, and investigators were not blinded to group allocation. In validation, the model predicted ophthalmopathy progression with more than 70% sensitivity and 72.22% specificity; 12 predicted patients were CT-confirmed with GO in a median of approximately six months. In cross-validation, the 13-signature model distinguished ophthalmopathy from stable hyperthyroidism with around 90% sensitivity and about 81% specificity, while in the test set the corresponding values were about 80% and 75%. Most of the expanded thyroid clonotypes with a frequency above 0.001 were also detected in blood, and it was suggested that the thyroid immune response may be reflected by blood repertoires.

Patients with ophthalmopathy had moderately to severely active disease, with a Clinical Activity Score of 3 or more, a NOSPECS grade of 4 or more, and a disease duration of less than 3 months. Patients with other autoimmune diseases, uncontrolled infections, pregnancy or lactation were excluded. Clinical symptoms, serum thyroxine, TRAb, thyroid ultrasound and orbital computed tomography formed the basis of the diagnosis. Using Ficoll-Paque density gradient centrifugation, PBMCs were isolated from 9.5 to 10 ml of fresh peripheral blood. Trizol reagent was used to extract the total RNA, and its quality was then checked on an Agilent 2100 Bioanalyzer. Sequenced sample: peripheral blood. The TCR was taken from an adult man with Graves' ophthalmopathy.

This receptor carries the CDR3 CASSQDLTDNQPQHF. The nucleotide sequence is given as TGCGCCAGCAGCCAAGATCTTACAGATAATCAGCCCCAGCATTTT. This sequence uses TRBV4-3 and TRBJ1-5; no confident D gene assignment can be made. V is clipped by 0 bases and J by 4 bases, and the sequence between their germline boundaries is 10 bases long. CDR1 is given as LGHNA and CDR2 as YSLEER, both from the germline V gene. Inclusive of the bounding cysteine and phenylalanine, the CDR3 is 15 residues long. The entry retains the CDR3 DNA only, 45 bases that are in frame from base 1.